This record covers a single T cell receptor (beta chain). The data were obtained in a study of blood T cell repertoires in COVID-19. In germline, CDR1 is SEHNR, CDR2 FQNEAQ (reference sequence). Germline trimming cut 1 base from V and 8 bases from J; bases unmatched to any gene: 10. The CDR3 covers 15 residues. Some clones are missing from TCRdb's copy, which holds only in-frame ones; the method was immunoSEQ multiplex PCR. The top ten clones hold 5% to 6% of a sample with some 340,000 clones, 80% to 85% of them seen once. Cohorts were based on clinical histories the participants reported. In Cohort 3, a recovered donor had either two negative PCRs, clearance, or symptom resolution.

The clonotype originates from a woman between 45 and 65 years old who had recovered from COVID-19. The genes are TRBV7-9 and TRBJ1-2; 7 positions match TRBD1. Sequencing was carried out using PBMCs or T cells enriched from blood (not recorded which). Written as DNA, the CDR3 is TGTGCCAGCAGCTTAGGTTCCAGTAGGGGGCAAGGCTACACCTTC. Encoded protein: CASSLGSSRGQGYTF.